The 28 T cell receptor beta chains below come from one sample, sequenced in a study of Graves' ophthalmopathy and Graves' hyperthyroidism. Amplified material comprised TCR beta CDR3 regions derived from RNA transcripts. The library came from an HTBI-primed first-round RT-PCR and a second-round multiplex PCR. From the multiplex PCR reads, TCRdb called clonotypes with MiXCR, one entry per CDR3 protein. Found here are around 1,200,000 distinct CDR3 sequences, roughly 35% of them singletons; the top ten hold 8.5% to 14%. The sequenced material came from peripheral blood or thyroid tissue (not recorded which). The source of these receptors is an adult man with Graves' hyperthyroidism.

The DNA for the CDR3 is TGCGCCAGCAGTGAGTCGGCCAGGGACTATGGCTACACCTTC. It is translated as CASSESARDYGYTF. The rearrangement uses TRBV10-2 and TRBJ1-2, with D possibly matching TRBD1 (5 bases). The CDR3 is made up of 14 amino acids. The ends were cut back, 0 bases at V and 3 bases at J, with 8 bases in the middle. The germline V gene encodes CDR1 WSHSY and CDR2 SAAADI.

The rearrangement links TRBV25-1 to TRBJ1-5, with D hard to call. Germline CDR1 and CDR2: MGHDK and SYGVNS. Trimming cost V 0 bases and J 6 bases, with 24 bases left between them. The CDR3 is made up of 19 amino acids. The CDR3 region has the DNA TGTGCCAGCAGTGAATATAAACCCGCCAGCAGTGAGCCCAGTCAGCCCCAGCATTTT. Encoded protein: CASSEYKPASSEPSQPQHF. The full variable domain, rest sourced from reference TRBV25-1 and TRBJ1-5, is EADIYQTPRYLVIGTGKKITLECSQTMGHDKMYWYQQDPGMELHLIHYSYGVNSTEKGDLSSESTVSRIRTEHFPLTLESARPSHTSQYLCASSEYKPASSEPSQPQHFGDGTRLSIL.

Many counts were recorded for this clonotype. The chain has TRBV12-3 or TRBV12-4 and TRBJ1-6; D is possibly TRBD1 (6 bases). The CDR3 runs to 14 residues. The V end was cut by 6 bases, the J end by 10 bases, with 16 bases between. CDR3 loop: CASRTNRAGSPLHF. The CDR3, as DNA: TGTGCCAGCAGAACGAACAGGGCCGGCTCACCCCTCCACTTT.

The chain couples TRBV24-1 to TRBJ1-5, with TRBD1 matching 8 bases. The J segment lost 5 bases and the V segment lost 4 bases, leaving 12 bases of the junction unmatched. The germline V gene has CDR1 KGHDR and CDR2 SFDVKD. This CDR3 comprises 17 residues. CDR3 coding DNA: TGTGCCACCAGTGAGACAGGGGCCTGGTTGATATATCAGCCCCAGCATTTT. This gives the protein CATSETGAWLIYQPQHF.

There are many counts of this clonotype. This chain links TRBV4-1 with TRBJ2-7, with unresolved D. The CDR3 has 16 residues. Germline CDR1 reads MGHRA; CDR2 reads YSYEKL. The V end was cut by 1 base, the J end by 1 base, with 14 bases between. This chain's CDR3 is CASSQVAGQRSYEQYF. CDR3 DNA: TGCGCCAGCAGCCAAGTGGCAGGCCAAAGGTCCTACGAGCAGTACTTC.

V gene TRBV20-1 combines with J gene TRBJ1-4, with D possibly being TRBD1 (5 bases). The CDR3 runs to 15 residues. Germline V lookup: CDR1 DFQATT, CDR2 SNEGSKA (reference sequence). V lost 1 base to trimming and J lost 6 bases, with 15 bases between them. CDR3 protein: CSARAVRGSYEKLFF. CDR3 nucleotide sequence: TGCAGTGCTAGAGCGGTGCGGGGCAGCTATGAAAAACTGTTTTTT.

The gene calls are TRBV5-4 and TRBJ1-2; 9 bases agree with TRBD1. Germline V gene lookup returns CDR1 SGHNT and CDR2 YYREEE (reference sequence). Trimming removed 4 bases from V and 10 bases from J; junction bases left unmatched: 11. This CDR3 has 14 amino acids. The CDR3 DNA is TGTGCCAGCAGCCTAGTCCGGACAGGGGACGACTACACCTTC. Encoded protein: CASSLVRTGDDYTF.

V usage is TRBV6-2 or TRBV6-3 and J usage is TRBJ2-2; no reliable D call. The germline V gene encodes CDR1 MNHEY and CDR2 SVGEGT. CDR3 length equals 13 residues. Deletions cut 8 bases from V and 5 bases from J, with 12 bases between. DNA for the CDR3: TGTGCCAGCTGCCGGCTGGGGACCGGGGAGCTGTTTTTT. Protein sequence: CASCRLGTGELFF.

This clonotype was recorded at least ten times. The chain has TRBV15 and TRBJ1-5, with D uncertain. The CDR3 covers 16 residues. V was pared by 1 base and J by 0 bases, with 10 bases between. The V gene's germline CDR1 is LNHNV and CDR2 YYDKDF (reference sequence). The CDR3 reads CATSRVRGPSNQPQHF. DNA for the CDR3: TGTGCCACCAGCAGAGTCCGAGGACCTAGCAATCAGCCCCAGCATTTT.

Comments on this clonotype: Because it lacks the conserved phenylalanine or tryptophan at the end, this CDR3 is likely a read error. The rearrangement joins TRBV27 to TRBJ1-2, with a possible D match to TRBD1 (6 bases). V gave up 0 bases and J gave up 2 bases, with 13 bases separating them. Germline CDR1 is MNHEY and CDR2 is SMNVEV (reference sequence). The CDR3 loop spans 16 amino acids. The CDR3 region has the DNA TGTGCCAGCAGTTTATCGATGGCCGGGACAAACTATGGCTACACCTCC. This encodes CASSLSMAGTNYGYTS.

The chain carries TRBV11-2 and TRBJ2-7; D not resolved. The CDR3 loop spans 13 amino acids. CDR1 and CDR2 (germline): SGHAT, FQNNGV. V lost 0 bases to trimming and J lost 6 bases, with 9 bases between them. CDR3 region: CASSLDLWGEQYF. As DNA, the CDR3 is TGTGCCAGCAGCTTAGATCTCTGGGGCGAGCAGTACTTC.

At least ten counts were recorded for this clonotype. The CDR3 protein is CASRTVSGNTIYF. The CDR3 bases are TGTGCCAGCAGGACAGTCTCTGGAAACACCATATATTTT. V usage is TRBV19 and J usage is TRBJ1-3, with a weak D call TRBD1 (6 bases). Germline CDR1 is LNHDA and CDR2 is SQIVND (reference sequence). This CDR3 spans 13 amino acids. V dropped 9 bases and J dropped 0 bases, with 9 bases sitting between them.

The chain carries TRBV5-1 and TRBJ2-7; D unclear. The CDR3 has 13 amino acids. Between the trimmed V and J ends, which lost 0 bases and 5 bases, there was a span of 9 bases. CDR1 is SGHRS, CDR2 YFSETQ, per germline. The CDR3 protein is CASSLGAVNEQYF. The CDR3 nucleotides read TGCGCCAGCAGCTTGGGCGCGGTCAACGAGCAGTACTTC.

This clonotype was detected a few times. J is TRBJ2-7 and V is TRBV20-1; 11 bases line up with TRBD1. Germline V gene data show CDR1 as DFQATT and CDR2 as SNEGSKA (reference sequence). The length of the CDR3 is 14 residues. Trimming removed 5 bases from V and 0 bases from J; junction bases left unmatched: 3. The CDR3 here is CSAEGQGVSYEQYF. Written as DNA, the CDR3 is TGCAGTGCTGAGGGACAGGGGGTCTCCTACGAGCAGTACTTC.

This chain connects TRBV10-3 to TRBJ2-7; 12 bases are shared with TRBD2. The CDR3 sequence is 13 residues long. Losses at the gene ends were 6 bases for V and 6 bases for J; bases not matched to a gene: 3. CDR1 ENHRY and CDR2 SYGVKD come from the germline V gene. The CDR3 nucleotides are TGTGCCATCAGGACTAGCGGGAGTGTCGAGCAGTACTTC. This codes for CAIRTSGSVEQYF.

This clonotype was found many times. The V and J genes are TRBV29-1 and TRBJ2-2; either TRBD1 or TRBD2 may fit D (5 bases each). Germline V gene sequence: CDR1 SQVTM, CDR2 ANQGSEA. The CDR3 is 15 residues long. Deletions cut 2 bases from V and 4 bases from J, with 14 bases between. As DNA, the CDR3 is TGCAGCGTTGAATCGGTGGTGGGACGCACCGGGGAGCTGTTTTTT. Its protein is CSVESVVGRTGELFF.

V and J are TRBV10-1 and TRBJ2-2, with 12 positions matching TRBD2. Germline V gene data show CDR1 as WNHNN and CDR2 as SYGVQD (reference sequence). The CDR3 runs 14 residues. V lost 8 bases, J lost 6 bases, and 4 bases stayed unmatched. Written as DNA, the CDR3 is TGCGCCAGCTTCCGGACTAGCGGGGCCGGGGAGCTGTTTTTT. This codes for CASFRTSGAGELFF.

This clonotype was found many times. The J gene is TRBJ1-5, the V gene TRBV20-1; D is uncertain. Trimming took off 5 bases at V and 5 bases at J, with 13 bases between the two ends. CDR1 and CDR2 from the germline V gene are DFQATT and SNEGSKA (reference sequence). There are 13 residues in the CDR3. The CDR3 nucleotides read TGCAGTGCTGGGAACACGGGCGATCAGCCCCAGCATTTT. Amino acids: CSAGNTGDQPQHF.

The table lists this clonotype with a few counts. The chain joins TRBV6-6 to TRBJ1-1, with 7 bases fitting TRBD1. There are 15 residues in the CDR3. The V gene end was trimmed by 0 bases and the J gene end by 4 bases; junction bases not matched to a gene: 5. Per germline, CDR1 MNHNY and CDR2 SVGAGI (reference sequence). The DNA of the CDR3 is TGTGCCAGCAGTTACTCGAGGGGGCTGAGCACTGAAGCTTTCTTT. Translation: CASSYSRGLSTEAFF.

This clonotype was observed a few times. The CDR3 loop reads CASSLGGRAPGANVLTF. CDR3 coding DNA: TGTGCCAGCAGCTTAGGTGGGAGGGCCCCTGGGGCCAACGTCCTGACTTTC. The chain links TRBV5-8 to TRBJ2-6, with 7 bases matching TRBD2. The CDR3 runs 17 residues. Germline loops: CDR1 SGHTS, CDR2 YDEGEE. V lost 2 bases and J lost 2; bases outside the gene matches: 7.

In regard to this clonotype: A much more abundant neighbour one base away suggests this may be a read error. The genes are TRBV10-3 and TRBJ1-5, with D possibly being TRBD1 (6 bases). Germline-derived CDR1 and CDR2 are ENHRY and SYGVKD. The CDR3 spans 13 residues. Trimming left V 5 bases short and J 7 bases short, with 12 bases between. The CDR3 loop reads CAISYDRLQPQHF. The CDR3 nucleotides are TGTGCCATCAGTTACGACAGGTTACAGCCCCAGCATTTT.

The rearrangement links TRBV11-1 to TRBJ2-7, with 11 positions matching TRBD2. This CDR3 has 15 amino acids. Germline trimming cut 1 base from V and 6 bases from J; bases unmatched to any gene: 5. From germline, CDR1 is SGHAT and CDR2 FQDESV (reference sequence). CDR3 nucleotide sequence: TGTGCCAGCAGCTTAGGCCGTGGGACTAGCGGCGAGCAGTACTTC. Translated, it gives CASSLGRGTSGEQYF.

This clonotype was counted at least ten times. This rearrangement joins TRBV7-8 to TRBJ1-2; D not resolved. The CDR3 loop spans 14 amino acids. The V end was cut by 1 base, the J end by 3 bases, with 9 bases between. Germline V lookup: CDR1 SGHVS, CDR2 FQNEAQ. CDR3 DNA: TGTGCCAGCAGCTTAGAGGTGGCAGACTATGGCTACACCTTC. Translation: CASSLEVADYGYTF.

The rearrangement joins TRBV7-7 to TRBJ2-1, with D tentatively TRBD2 (5 bases). The CDR3 totals 15 residues. Trimming cost V 4 bases and J 4 bases, with 14 bases left between them. CDR1 and CDR2 (germline): SSHAT, FNYEAQ (reference sequence). The CDR3: CASSSTRGEYNEQFF. The CDR3 DNA follows: TGTGCCAGCAGCTCCACCCGGGGAGAATACAATGAGCAGTTCTTC. The complete variable domain, with remaining parts taken from reference TRBV7-7 and TRBJ2-1, reads GAGVSQSPRYKVTKRGQDVTLRCDPISSHATLYWYQQALGQGPEFLTYFNYEAQPDKSGLPSDRFSAERPEGSISTLTIQRTEQRDSAMYRCASSSTRGEYNEQFFGPGTRLTVL.

The chain recombines TRBV12-3 or TRBV12-4 with TRBJ1-2; perhaps TRBD1 as D (5 bases). Trimming removed 0 bases at V and 1 base at J, with 15 bases between. The CDR3 has 17 amino acids. The CDR3 protein is CASSLAQSGVGNYGYTF. The CDR3 DNA reads as TGTGCCAGCAGTTTAGCGCAGTCGGGGGTGGGTAACTATGGCTACACCTTC.

The sample holds many counts of this clonotype. The V and J genes are TRBV7-6 and TRBJ2-7; D perhaps matches TRBD2 (5 bases). The CDR3 is made up of 14 amino acids. V lost 0 bases to trimming and J lost 3 bases, with 9 bases between them. Per germline, CDR1 SGHVS and CDR2 FNYEAQ. The CDR3: CASSLAGANYEQYF. CDR3 DNA: TGTGCCAGCAGCTTAGCGGGAGCAAACTACGAGCAGTACTTC.

The rearrangement links TRBV28 to TRBJ1-3; D is undetermined. CDR3 length equals 15 residues. The germline V and J ends were trimmed by 6 bases and 2 bases, with 14 bases remaining between them. Germline V lookup: CDR1 MDHEN, CDR2 SYDVKM. The CDR3 loop reads CASSPGVVAGNTIYF. DNA of the CDR3: TGTGCCAGCAGCCCCGGCGTCGTTGCTGGAAACACCATATATTTT.

This clonotype was counted ten times or more. This chain connects TRBV20-1 to TRBJ2-2; perhaps TRBD2 as D (6 bases). CDR1 and CDR2 (germline): DFQATT, SNEGSKA (reference sequence). V was trimmed by 0 bases and J by 4 bases, leaving 12 bases between them. This CDR3 comprises 15 residues. The CDR3 spells CSARDLTGVTGELFF. Written as DNA, the CDR3 is TGCAGTGCTAGAGATTTAACGGGAGTCACCGGGGAGCTGTTTTTT.